Ten or more counts support the clone carrying this TCR beta chain. Its antigen is not known. A much larger clone differs by one base, so this may be a read error. The authors' processing: Across clinicopathological groups, CDR3 differences served as the basis for building a distant-metastasis classifier for papillary thyroid cancer. TCRdb re-clonotyped the PCR reads via MiXCR. V and J calls and clone size were set by TCRdb, not the authors. This table has 15,000 to 20,000 clones, 30% to 35% appearing once. CDR1 is SGHRS and CDR2 is YFSETQ in the germline V gene. CDR3 length: 13 amino acids. This entry belongs to a study of metastatic and nonmetastatic thyroid tumors. Turning to the study itself: Thyroid patients, malignant and benign, had repertoires compared across blood and tumor or nodule tissue.

Each patient came to thyroid surgery without any prior treatment (of any kind). Broader study findings: Malignant tumors reportedly showed significantly higher TCR beta diversity than benign nodules in both blood and tumor.

The sequencing sample was made of blood. The sequence was collected from a female donor with papillary thyroid cancer or a benign thyroid nodule (not recorded which). Some clones in this sample may be carry-over from other donors' samples. The V and J genes are TRBV5-1 and TRBJ1-3, with no clear D. CDR3 sequence (DNA): TGCGCCAGCAGTGAGAGCTCTGGAAACACCACATATTTT. This sequence encodes CASSESSGNTTYF.